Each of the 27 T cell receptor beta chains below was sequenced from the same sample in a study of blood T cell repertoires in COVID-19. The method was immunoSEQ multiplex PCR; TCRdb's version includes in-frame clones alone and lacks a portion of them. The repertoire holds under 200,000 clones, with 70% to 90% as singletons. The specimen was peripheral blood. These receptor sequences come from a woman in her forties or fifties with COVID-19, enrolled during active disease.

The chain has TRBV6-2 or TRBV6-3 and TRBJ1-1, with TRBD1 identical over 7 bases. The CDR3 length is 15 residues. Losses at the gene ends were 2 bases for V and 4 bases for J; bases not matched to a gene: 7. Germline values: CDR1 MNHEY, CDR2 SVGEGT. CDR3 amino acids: CASSYMLQGGTEAFF. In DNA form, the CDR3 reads TGTGCCAGCAGTTACATGCTGCAGGGGGGCACTGAAGCTTTCTTT.

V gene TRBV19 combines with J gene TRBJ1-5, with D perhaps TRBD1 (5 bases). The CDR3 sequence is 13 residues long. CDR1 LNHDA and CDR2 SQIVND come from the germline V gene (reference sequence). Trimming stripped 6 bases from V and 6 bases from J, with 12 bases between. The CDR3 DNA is TGTGCCAGTAGCACGACAGAGTCTCAGCCCCAGCATTTT. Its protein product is CASSTTESQPQHF.

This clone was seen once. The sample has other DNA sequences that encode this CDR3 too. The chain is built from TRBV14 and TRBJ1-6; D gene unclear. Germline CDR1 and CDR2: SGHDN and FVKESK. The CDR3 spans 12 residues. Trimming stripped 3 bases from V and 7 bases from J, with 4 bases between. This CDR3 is CASSHSNSPLHF. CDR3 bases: TGTGCCAGCAGCCACTCGAATTCACCCCTCCACTTT.

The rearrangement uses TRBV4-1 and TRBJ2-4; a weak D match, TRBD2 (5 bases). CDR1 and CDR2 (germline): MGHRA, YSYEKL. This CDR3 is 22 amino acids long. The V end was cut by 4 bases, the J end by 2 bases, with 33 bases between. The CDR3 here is CASSLGGPASPGSGPTKNIQYF. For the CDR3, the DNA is TGCGCCAGCAGCCTGGGCGGCCCAGCTAGTCCGGGGTCGGGTCCAACCAAAAACATTCAGTACTTC.

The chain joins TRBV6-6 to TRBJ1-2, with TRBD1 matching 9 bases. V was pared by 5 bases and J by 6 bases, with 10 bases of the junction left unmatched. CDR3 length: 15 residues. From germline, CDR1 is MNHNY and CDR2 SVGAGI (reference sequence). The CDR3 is CASSAPGQGLDGYTF. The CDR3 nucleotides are TGTGCCAGCAGTGCCCCGGGACAGGGATTGGATGGCTACACCTTC.

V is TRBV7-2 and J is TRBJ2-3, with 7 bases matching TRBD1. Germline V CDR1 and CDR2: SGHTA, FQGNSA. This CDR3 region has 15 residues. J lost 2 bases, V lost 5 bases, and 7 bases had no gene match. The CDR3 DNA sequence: TGTGCCAGCAGCCCAAGCAGGGGGACCACAGATACGCAGTATTTT. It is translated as CASSPSRGTTDTQYF.

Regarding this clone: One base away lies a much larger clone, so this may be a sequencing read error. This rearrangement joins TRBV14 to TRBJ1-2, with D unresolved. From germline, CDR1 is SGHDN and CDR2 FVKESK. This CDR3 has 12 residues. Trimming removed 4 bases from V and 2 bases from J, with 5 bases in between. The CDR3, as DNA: TGTGCCAGCAGCCCGGGGAACTATGGCTACACCTTC. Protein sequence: CASSPGNYGYTF.

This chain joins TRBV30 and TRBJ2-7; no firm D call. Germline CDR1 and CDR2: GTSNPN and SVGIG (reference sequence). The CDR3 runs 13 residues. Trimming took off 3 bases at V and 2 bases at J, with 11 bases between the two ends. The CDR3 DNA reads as TGTGCCTGGAGGGCCGTGGGCACCTACGAGCAGTACTTC. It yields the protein CAWRAVGTYEQYF.

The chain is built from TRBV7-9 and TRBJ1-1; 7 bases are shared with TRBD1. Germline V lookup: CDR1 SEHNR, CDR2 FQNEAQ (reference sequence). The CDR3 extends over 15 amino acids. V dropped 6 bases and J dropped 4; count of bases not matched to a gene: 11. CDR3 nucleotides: TGTGCCAGCAGGATTGCCGGGACAGAGACCACTGAAGCTTTCTTT. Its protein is CASRIAGTETTEAFF.

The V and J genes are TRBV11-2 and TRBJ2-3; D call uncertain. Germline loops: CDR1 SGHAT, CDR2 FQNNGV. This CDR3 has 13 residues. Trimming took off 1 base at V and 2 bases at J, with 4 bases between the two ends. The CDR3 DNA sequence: TGTGCCAGCAGCTTAGGGCACACAGATACGCAGTATTTT. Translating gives CASSLGHTDTQYF.

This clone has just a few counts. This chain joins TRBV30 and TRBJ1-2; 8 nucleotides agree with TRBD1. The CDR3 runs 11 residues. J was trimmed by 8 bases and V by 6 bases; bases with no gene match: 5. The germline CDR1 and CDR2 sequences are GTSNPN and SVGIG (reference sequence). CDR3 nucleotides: TGTGCCTGCGACCAGGGGGCCGGCTACACCTTC. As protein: CACDQGAGYTF. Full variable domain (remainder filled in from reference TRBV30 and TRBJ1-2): SQTIHQWPATLVQPVGSPLSLECTVEGTSNPNLYWYRQAAGRGLQLLFYSVGIGQISSEVPQNLSASRPQDRQFILSSKKLLLSDSGFYLCACDQGAGYTFGSGTRLTVV.

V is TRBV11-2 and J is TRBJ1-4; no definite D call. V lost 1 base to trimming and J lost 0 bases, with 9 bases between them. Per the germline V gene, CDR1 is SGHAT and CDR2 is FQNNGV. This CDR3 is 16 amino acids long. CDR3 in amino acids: CASSLGSGTTNEKLFF. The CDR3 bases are TGTGCCAGCAGCTTAGGTTCGGGTACAACTAATGAAAAACTGTTTTTT.

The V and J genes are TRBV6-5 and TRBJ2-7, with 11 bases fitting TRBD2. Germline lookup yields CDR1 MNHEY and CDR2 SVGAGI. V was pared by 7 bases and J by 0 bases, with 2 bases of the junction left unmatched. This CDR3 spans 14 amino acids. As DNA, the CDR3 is TGTGCCAGCAAACTAGCGGGGGCCTCCTACGAGCAGTACTTC. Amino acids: CASKLAGASYEQYF.

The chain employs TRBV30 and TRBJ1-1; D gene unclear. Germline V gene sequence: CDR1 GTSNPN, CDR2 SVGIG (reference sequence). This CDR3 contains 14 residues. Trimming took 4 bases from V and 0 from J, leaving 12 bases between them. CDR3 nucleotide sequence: TGTGCCTGGATCCGCCCGGGGTTGAACACTGAAGCTTTCTTT. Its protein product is CAWIRPGLNTEAFF.

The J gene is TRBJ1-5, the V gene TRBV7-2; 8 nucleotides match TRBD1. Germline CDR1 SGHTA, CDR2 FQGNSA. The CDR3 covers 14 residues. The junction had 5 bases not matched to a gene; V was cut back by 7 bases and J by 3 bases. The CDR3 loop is CASTSQGDNQPQHF. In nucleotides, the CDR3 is TGTGCCAGCACCTCACAGGGGGACAATCAGCCCCAGCATTTT.

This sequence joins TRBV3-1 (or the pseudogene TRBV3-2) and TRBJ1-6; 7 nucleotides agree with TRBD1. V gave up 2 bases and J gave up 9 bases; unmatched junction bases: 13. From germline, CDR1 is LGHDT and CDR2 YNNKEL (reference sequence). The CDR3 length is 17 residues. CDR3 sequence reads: CASSQLTGTACSSPLHF. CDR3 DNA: TGTGCCAGCAGCCAACTTACCGGGACAGCCTGCTCTTCACCCCTCCACTTT.

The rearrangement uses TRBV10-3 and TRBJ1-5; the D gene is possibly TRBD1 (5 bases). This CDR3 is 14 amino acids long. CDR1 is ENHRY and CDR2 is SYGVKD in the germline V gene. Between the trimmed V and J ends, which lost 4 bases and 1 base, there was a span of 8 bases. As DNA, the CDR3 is TGTGCCATCAGTGTGGGGGGAAGCAATCAGCCCCAGCATTTT. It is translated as CAISVGGSNQPQHF.

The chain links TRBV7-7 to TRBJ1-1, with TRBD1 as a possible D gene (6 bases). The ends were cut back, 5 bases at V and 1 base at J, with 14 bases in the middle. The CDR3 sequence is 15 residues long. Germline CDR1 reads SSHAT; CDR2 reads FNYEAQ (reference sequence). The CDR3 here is CASSPYLGANTEAFF. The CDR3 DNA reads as TGTGCCAGCAGCCCGTACTTGGGGGCGAACACTGAAGCTTTCTTT.

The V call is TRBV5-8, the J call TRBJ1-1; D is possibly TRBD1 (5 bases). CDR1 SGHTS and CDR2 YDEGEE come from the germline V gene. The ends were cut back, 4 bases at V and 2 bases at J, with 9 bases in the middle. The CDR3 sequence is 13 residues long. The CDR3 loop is CASSLGPNTEAFF. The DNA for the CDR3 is TGTGCCAGCAGCCTGGGGCCTAACACTGAAGCTTTCTTT.

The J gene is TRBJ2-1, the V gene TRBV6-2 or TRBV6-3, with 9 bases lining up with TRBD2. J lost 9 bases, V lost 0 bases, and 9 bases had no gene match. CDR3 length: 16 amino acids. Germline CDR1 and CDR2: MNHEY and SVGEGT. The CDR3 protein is CASSYSMAGGLFEQFF. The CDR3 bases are TGTGCCAGCAGTTACTCGATGGCGGGGGGGCTATTTGAGCAGTTCTTC.

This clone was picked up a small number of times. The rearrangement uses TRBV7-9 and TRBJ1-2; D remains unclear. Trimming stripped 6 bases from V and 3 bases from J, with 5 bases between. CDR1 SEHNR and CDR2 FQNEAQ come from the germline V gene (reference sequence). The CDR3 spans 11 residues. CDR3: CASRSYYGYTF. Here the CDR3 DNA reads TGTGCCAGCAGATCCTACTATGGCTACACCTTC.

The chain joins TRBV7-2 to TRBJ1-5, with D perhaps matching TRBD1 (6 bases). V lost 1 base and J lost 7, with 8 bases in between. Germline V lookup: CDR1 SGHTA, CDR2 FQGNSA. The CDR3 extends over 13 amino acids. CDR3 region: CASSLGGGQPQHF. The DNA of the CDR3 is TGTGCCAGCAGCTTAGGGGGGGGCCAGCCCCAGCATTTT.

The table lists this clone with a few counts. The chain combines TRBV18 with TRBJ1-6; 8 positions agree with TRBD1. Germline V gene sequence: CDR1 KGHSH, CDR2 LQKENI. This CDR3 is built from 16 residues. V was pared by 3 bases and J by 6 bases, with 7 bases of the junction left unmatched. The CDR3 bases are TGTGCCAGCTCACCTCGCGAAGACAGGGGTAATTCACCCCTCCACTTT. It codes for CASSPREDRGNSPLHF. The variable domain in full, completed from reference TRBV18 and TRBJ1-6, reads NAGVMQNPRHLVRRRGQEARLRCSPMKGHSHVYWYRQLPEEGLKFMVYLQKENIIDESGMPKERFSAEFPKEGPSILRIQQVVRGDSAAYFCASSPREDRGNSPLHFGNGTRLTVT.

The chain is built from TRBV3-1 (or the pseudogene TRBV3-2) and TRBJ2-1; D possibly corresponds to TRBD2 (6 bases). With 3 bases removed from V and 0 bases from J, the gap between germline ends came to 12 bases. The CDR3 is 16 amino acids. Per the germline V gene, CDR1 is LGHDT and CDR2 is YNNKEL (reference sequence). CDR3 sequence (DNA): TGTGCCAGCAGCCACCTAGCGAGGAGCTCCTACAATGAGCAGTTCTTC. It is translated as CASSHLARSSYNEQFF.

CDR3 amino acids: CASSQSGTSNIQYF. CDR3 bases: TGCGCCAGCAGCCAATCCGGGACTAGCAACATTCAGTACTTC. The V call is TRBV4-1, the J call TRBJ2-4; 9 bases agree with TRBD2. Germline V gene lookup returns CDR1 MGHRA and CDR2 YSYEKL. This CDR3 region has 14 residues. V lost 2 bases to trimming and J lost 7 bases; unmatched junction nucleotides: 3.

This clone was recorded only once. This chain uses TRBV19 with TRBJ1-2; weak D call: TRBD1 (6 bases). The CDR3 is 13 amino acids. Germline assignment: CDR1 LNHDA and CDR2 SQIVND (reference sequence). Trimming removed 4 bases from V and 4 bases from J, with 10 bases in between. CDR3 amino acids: CASSTDRIYGYTF. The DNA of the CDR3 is TGTGCCAGTAGTACCGACAGGATCTATGGCTACACCTTC.

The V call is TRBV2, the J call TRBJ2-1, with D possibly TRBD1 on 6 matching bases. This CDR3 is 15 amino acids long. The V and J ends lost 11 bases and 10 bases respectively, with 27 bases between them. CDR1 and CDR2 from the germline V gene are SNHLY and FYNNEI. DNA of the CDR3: TGTGCCGGCTCGCTGGTTCACAGGGTCCTAGCAGAGCAGTTCTTC. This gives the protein CAGSLVHRVLAEQFF.